This T cell receptor (beta chain) stems from a study of blood T cell repertoires in COVID-19 (TCRdb year 2020). With regard to the full study: Samples from collaborators originated in the United States, Italy and Spain and spanned both the acute and convalescent phases of COVID-19. The material from the prospective study consisted of cDNA or gDNA derived from T cells, B-cell-depleted T cells, or PBMCs. The repertoires were released in a freely available public database meant as a resource for research on the immune response to SARS-CoV-2. Where available, HLA class I and class II types were obtained from metadata supplied by the sample provider rather than from assay-based typing. Sample metadata almost always included a de-identified subject ID, COVID-19 status, age in years and sex. Subjects who had been exposed to COVID-19, were actively infected with it, or had recovered from it provided the deeply sampled blood TCRbeta repertoires that made up the dataset. The samples were drawn from the first 160 participants of the ongoing ImmuneRACE study and from under 1,500 subjects provided by 6 global collaborators.

The immunoSEQ Assay, a bias-controlled multiplex PCR, was used to amplify TCRbeta CDR3 regions from genomic DNA. Per the authors' processing: Within the assay, amplification of reference gene primers was used to estimate how many nucleated cells each sample contained. Sequence reads were collapsed and filtered to measure the absolute abundance of every unique TCRbeta CDR3 rearrangement. For each sample, productive Simpson clonality was calculated as the square root of Simpson's diversity index across productive rearrangements. This immuneACCESS table, as held by TCRdb, lists in-frame sequences with V and J called but not all clones. Of the missing ones, under half trace to an unresolved V gene in checked studies; the others have no known cause. V and J calls plus clone size are reproduced from that table; the DNA served to infer D and trimming. The sample has more than 250,000 clones on record, roughly nine tenths of them singletons. Under 3% of the sample goes to the ten largest clones.

General study outcomes and caveats: The quantity of clinical and demographic metadata differed by source and by participant and was supplied without curation.

In the prospective study, participants were about 18 to 89 years old, resided in fewer than 25 geographic areas of the United States, and were enrolled through a virtual design. In the prospective study, participants were assigned to cohorts based on the clinical history participants reported in a screening survey and a study questionnaire. ImmuneRACE Cohort 3 recovered participants were defined by two consecutive negative NP/OP PCR tests, healthcare professional clearance, or symptom resolution. In the prospective study, whole blood, serum and a nasopharyngeal or oropharyngeal swab were collected from each participant by mobile phlebotomists. Additional blood draws and questionnaires over an approximately 2-month period could optionally be provided by prospective study participants. Blood samples from the prospective study were shipped frozen or at room temperature prior to DNA extraction. Note on this clone: It lacks a known antigen. No base quality information exists; no much larger clone differs at one position.

From the germline V gene, CDR1 is LGHNA and CDR2 is YSLEER. The CDR3 holds 19 amino acids from the cysteine to the phenylalanine. The only DNA kept is the CDR3, 57 bases in frame from the first base. V sheds 2 bases and J sheds 3 bases, leaving 23 bases between their ends. The source material was PBMCs or T cells enriched from blood (not recorded which). The chain is assembled from TRBV4-3 and TRBJ1-3, and possibly TRBD1, on 5 matching bases. This clonotype was obtained from a woman aged 18-29 years who had recovered from COVID-19. The DNA reads TGCGCCAGCAGCCAAACCCCCCCCCGAGACAGTGAAAATGGAAACACCATATATTTT. This encodes CASSQTPPRDSENGNTIYF.